This T cell receptor (beta chain) appears in the sequencing data of a study of OX40 agonist ivuxolimab in advanced cancers. Study information: Dosing consisted of intravenous ivuxolimab at 0.01 to 10 mg/kg every 2 weeks. The mean age was approximately 60 years, ranging from about 20 to 85, with 65% to 90% of participants male.

Trimming left V 1 base short and J 2 bases short, with 9 bases between. CDR3 size: 15 residues. CDR1 is KGHSH, CDR2 LQKENI, per germline. Study-wide results and limits: Low clonal expansion, among the lowest seen, marked partial responders at 0.1-3.0 mg/kg.

TCRdb's copy holds only in-frame clones and misses some; the assay was immunoSEQ multiplex PCR. The sample lists tens of thousands of clones, roughly 92% occurring once. Concerning this clone itself: Its antigen is still unknown.

The material was CD4+ or CD8+ T cells sorted from blood, obtained in a trial of the OX40 agonist ivuxolimab. This clonotype was obtained from an adult with an advanced solid tumor such as melanoma, head and neck, liver or kidney cancer. This rearrangement joins TRBV18 to TRBJ2-4; TRBD1 is a possible D gene (5 bases). Written as DNA, the CDR3 is TGTGCCAGCTCACCACAAGGGGTGCCCAAAAACATTCAGTACTTC. This codes for CASSPQGVPKNIQYF.